The next 24 T cell receptor beta chains were all read from a single sample in a study of blood T cell repertoires in COVID-19. This table comes from immunoSEQ multiplex PCR, and its TCRdb copy is limited to in-frame clones, with some not included. This sample has approximately 350,000 clones, with more than 70% found just once. Input material: peripheral blood. These receptor sequences come from a man aged 35 to 55 with acute or convalescent COVID-19.

The chain combines TRBV14 with TRBJ2-1; 10 bases match TRBD2. The CDR3 totals 20 residues. The trim removed 1 base at V and 0 bases at J, leaving 12 bases unmatched. Germline V lookup: CDR1 SGHDN, CDR2 FVKESK. The CDR3 loop reads CASSQAPLAGLPSSYNEQFF. The CDR3 nucleotides are TGTGCCAGCAGCCAAGCCCCACTAGCGGGACTCCCGAGCTCCTACAATGAGCAGTTCTTC.

The J gene is TRBJ1-2, the V gene TRBV5-1; weak D call: TRBD1 (6 bases). This CDR3 has 18 residues. From germline, CDR1 is SGHRS and CDR2 YFSETQ. V lost 4 bases and J lost 6, with 28 bases in between. CDR3 protein: CASSMGGRSGSKRDGYTF. The CDR3 bases are TGCGCCAGCAGCATGGGGGGCCGGTCGGGTTCAAAACGGGATGGCTACACCTTC.

This clone has only one observation. This chain uses TRBV7-3 with TRBJ2-1; 8 nucleotides align to TRBD1. The CDR3 totals 15 residues. Germline V gives CDR1 SGHTA, CDR2 FQGTGA. With 1 base clipped from V and 7 bases from J, the junction kept 6 bases outside the gene matches. In DNA, the CDR3 is TGTGCCAGCAGCTTAATTTGGCAGGGGGCAAATGAGCAGTTCTTC. It specifies CASSLIWQGANEQFF.

The table lists this clone with a count of one. The CDR3 nucleotides read TGCGCCAGCAGCTTGGGAGGAGGGGTCCCCGGGGAGCTGTTTTTT. Its protein is CASSLGGGVPGELFF. This chain connects TRBV5-1 to TRBJ2-2; the D gene is possibly TRBD2 (6 bases). The germline CDR1 and CDR2 sequences are SGHRS and YFSETQ. This CDR3 contains 15 residues. The V end lost 0 bases, the J end lost 6 bases, and 12 bases lay between the germline ends.

This clone has just a few counts. J is TRBJ1-2 and V is TRBV2; weak D call: TRBD1 (6 bases). This CDR3 has 14 residues. Germline CDR1 reads SNHLY; CDR2 reads FYNNEI. V lost 5 bases and J 2 bases, leaving 12 bases between the germline ends. The CDR3 DNA follows: TGTGCCAGCAGTACCGGGACACAGAACTATGGCTACACCTTC. This encodes CASSTGTQNYGYTF.

The gene calls are TRBV27 and TRBJ1-4; weak D call: TRBD1 (5 bases). Germline V gene lookup returns CDR1 MNHEY and CDR2 SMNVEV (reference sequence). The CDR3 has 15 amino acids. Trimming took off 5 bases at V and 4 bases at J, with 14 bases between the two ends. The DNA for the CDR3 is TGTGCCAGCAGTCCTCTCAGGGCTATTAATGAAAAACTGTTTTTT. Protein sequence: CASSPLRAINEKLFF.

The chain uses TRBV18 and TRBJ2-1, with no clear D. CDR3 length: 16 amino acids. V lost 2 bases, J lost 0 bases, and 11 bases lay in between. The germline gives CDR1 KGHSH, CDR2 LQKENI. In DNA form, the CDR3 reads TGTGCCAGCTCACCATATGGGCCATTCTCCTACAATGAGCAGTTCTTC. This gives the protein CASSPYGPFSYNEQFF.

The V call is TRBV18, the J call TRBJ1-2; D is undetermined. This CDR3 region has 15 residues. Germline lookup yields CDR1 KGHSH and CDR2 LQKENI. Trimming took off 3 bases at V and 0 bases at J, with 11 bases between the two ends. Here the CDR3 reads CASSPTVNPNYGYTF. Written as DNA, the CDR3 is TGTGCCAGCTCACCTACAGTAAACCCTAACTATGGCTACACCTTC. Using reference TRBV18 and TRBJ1-2 for the parts outside the CDR3, the full variable domain is NAGVMQNPRHLVRRRGQEARLRCSPMKGHSHVYWYRQLPEEGLKFMVYLQKENIIDESGMPKERFSAEFPKEGPSILRIQQVVRGDSAAYFCASSPTVNPNYGYTFGSGTRLTVV.

The rearrangement joins TRBV5-1 to TRBJ2-1, with no clear D. Germline CDR1 reads SGHRS; CDR2 reads YFSETQ. Trimming removed 0 bases at V and 10 bases at J, with 8 bases between. This CDR3 has 12 residues. The CDR3 protein is CASSLGPFEQFF. The CDR3 DNA follows: TGCGCCAGCAGCTTGGGTCCGTTCGAGCAGTTCTTC.

This chain uses TRBV6-4 with TRBJ2-2; weak D call: TRBD1 (6 bases). Germline lookup yields CDR1 MRHNA and CDR2 SNTAGT. The V end was cut by 0 bases, the J end by 2 bases, with 7 bases between. The CDR3 runs to 15 residues. CDR3 nucleotide sequence: TGTGCCAGCAGTGACTCGGGACAAAACACCGGGGAGCTGTTTTTT. It specifies CASSDSGQNTGELFF.

The chain links TRBV4-2 to TRBJ2-5; 7 positions match TRBD2. The V segment lost 5 bases and the J segment 7 bases; nucleotides outside the gene matches: 13. Germline CDR1 LGHNA, CDR2 YNFKEQ. There are 15 residues in the CDR3. The CDR3 reads CASSGGAGPGGTQYF. For the CDR3, the DNA is TGTGCCAGCAGCGGCGGGGCAGGACCGGGGGGGACCCAGTACTTC.

This clone has just a few counts. The chain combines TRBV5-1 with TRBJ2-5; perhaps TRBD1 as D (6 bases). This CDR3 is 16 amino acids long. V lost 4 bases and J lost 4, with 20 bases in between. Per germline, CDR1 SGHRS and CDR2 YFSETQ. CDR3 amino acids: CASSPERSGEGETQYF. CDR3 in DNA: TGCGCCAGCAGCCCCGAAAGATCAGGGGAAGGAGAGACCCAGTACTTC.

This chain joins TRBV24-1 and TRBJ2-2; D gene unclear. Between the trimmed V and J ends, which lost 4 bases and 2 bases, there was a span of 4 bases. The CDR3 has 13 residues. Per the germline V gene, CDR1 is KGHDR and CDR2 is SFDVKD. The CDR3 region is CATSEQNTGELFF. CDR3 nucleotides: TGTGCCACCAGTGAACAAAACACCGGGGAGCTGTTTTTT.

This chain connects TRBV3-1 (or the pseudogene TRBV3-2) to TRBJ2-1; 7 bases align to TRBD1. After removal of 4 bases from V and 2 bases from J, the junction contained 5 bases not matched to a gene. In germline, CDR1 is LGHDT, CDR2 YNNKEL (reference sequence). CDR3 length: 15 residues. The CDR3 region is CASSPTGNPYNEQFF. The CDR3 DNA reads TGTGCCAGCAGCCCGACAGGGAACCCCTACAATGAGCAGTTCTTC.

The chain couples TRBV19 to TRBJ1-2, with TRBD1 matching 7 bases. This CDR3 region has 14 residues. Germline-derived CDR1 and CDR2 are LNHDA and SQIVND (reference sequence). Unmatched junction bases numbered 7, after V lost 5 bases and J lost 4 bases. DNA of the CDR3: TGTGCCAGTAGTCGGCCGGGACAGCGCTATGGCTACACCTTC. This sequence encodes CASSRPGQRYGYTF. Full variable domain (rest looked up from reference TRBV19 and TRBJ1-2): DGGITQSPKYLFRKEGQNVTLSCEQNLNHDAMYWYRQDPGQGLRLIYYSQIVNDFQKGDIAEGYSVSREKKESFPLTVTSAQKNPTAFYLCASSRPGQRYGYTFGSGTRLTVV.

This clone was seen once. The V and J genes are TRBV13 and TRBJ2-5; TRBD1 agrees at 7 bases. Germline V gene sequence: CDR1 PRHDT, CDR2 FYEKMQ (reference sequence). V trimming: 1 base; J trimming: 1 base; junction bases outside the gene matches: 6. The CDR3 totals 16 residues. The CDR3 loop reads CASSLASGTAQETQYF. CDR3 coding DNA: TGTGCCAGCAGCTTAGCATCCGGGACAGCCCAAGAGACCCAGTACTTC.

This chain joins TRBV27 and TRBJ2-1, with 11 bases matching TRBD1. The CDR3 is 15 residues long. Germline trimming cut 4 bases from V and 8 bases from J; bases unmatched to any gene: 7. Germline CDR1 is MNHEY and CDR2 is SMNVEV (reference sequence). CDR3 sequence: CASSSRDRGVHEQFF. As DNA, the CDR3 is TGTGCCAGCAGTTCCCGGGACAGGGGGGTCCATGAGCAGTTCTTC.

The gene calls are TRBV3-1 (or the pseudogene TRBV3-2) and TRBJ2-1; 16 nucleotides agree with TRBD2. The CDR3 is 18 residues long. Per germline, CDR1 LGHDT and CDR2 YNNKEL (reference sequence). Germline trimming cut 2 bases from V and 9 bases from J; bases unmatched to any gene: 10. The CDR3 coding sequence is TGTGCCAGCAGCCAACCGGGACTAGCGGGAGGGGCCGCCACTGAGCAGTTCTTC. It codes for CASSQPGLAGGAATEQFF.

This clone was detected once. The chain links TRBV28 to TRBJ2-2; tentatively, D is TRBD1 (7 bases). CDR1 and CDR2 from the germline V gene are MDHEN and SYDVKM. CDR3 length: 14 amino acids. Trimming took off 6 bases at V and 6 bases at J, with 14 bases between the two ends. The CDR3 is CASSHRRGAGELFF. Written as DNA, the CDR3 is TGTGCCAGCAGCCACCGCAGGGGGGCCGGGGAGCTGTTTTTT.

The genes are TRBV6-2 or TRBV6-3 and TRBJ2-2; D is perhaps TRBD1 (6 bases). V was shortened by 4 bases and J by 0 bases, with 12 bases between the two germline ends. CDR3 length: 16 residues. The V gene's germline CDR1 is MNHEY and CDR2 SVGEGT. The chain's CDR3 is CASSSEGGANTGELFF. The CDR3 DNA reads as TGTGCCAGCAGTTCGGAAGGGGGAGCGAACACCGGGGAGCTGTTTTTT.

J is TRBJ1-1 and V is TRBV19, with D unclear. The CDR3 is 13 amino acids. Germline values: CDR1 LNHDA, CDR2 SQIVND (reference sequence). V was shortened by 10 bases and J by 4 bases, with 16 bases between the two germline ends. The CDR3 DNA reads TGTGCCACGAAGAGGGTGACTGGCACTGAAGCTTTCTTT. It is translated as CATKRVTGTEAFF.

V is TRBV29-1 and J is TRBJ1-1; 8 bases line up with TRBD1. CDR3 length: 16 residues. The germline V gene encodes CDR1 SQVTM and CDR2 ANQGSEA. V dropped 5 bases and J dropped 1; count of bases not matched to a gene: 12. CDR3 sequence: CSVWGEQGDWNTEAFF. DNA of the CDR3: TGCAGCGTTTGGGGCGAACAGGGGGATTGGAACACTGAAGCTTTCTTT.

V gene TRBV5-1 combines with J gene TRBJ1-2; 7 bases line up with TRBD1. Trimming at V came to 4 bases and at J to 7 bases, leaving 10 bases not matched to a gene. This CDR3 spans 14 amino acids. Germline CDR1 reads SGHRS; CDR2 reads YFSETQ. The CDR3 loop is CASSRPTGSTGYTF. The CDR3 DNA reads as TGCGCCAGCAGCAGACCGACAGGGTCAACTGGCTACACCTTC.

The chain is built from TRBV4-2 and TRBJ1-4; TRBD1 might be the D (5 bases). Germline V lookup: CDR1 LGHNA, CDR2 YNFKEQ. The CDR3 totals 16 residues. Trimming removed 4 bases from V and 4 bases from J, with 16 bases in between. This CDR3 is CASSRRAEGVNEKLFF. CDR3 DNA sequence: TGTGCCAGCAGCCGGAGGGCCGAAGGGGTTAATGAAAAACTGTTTTTT.